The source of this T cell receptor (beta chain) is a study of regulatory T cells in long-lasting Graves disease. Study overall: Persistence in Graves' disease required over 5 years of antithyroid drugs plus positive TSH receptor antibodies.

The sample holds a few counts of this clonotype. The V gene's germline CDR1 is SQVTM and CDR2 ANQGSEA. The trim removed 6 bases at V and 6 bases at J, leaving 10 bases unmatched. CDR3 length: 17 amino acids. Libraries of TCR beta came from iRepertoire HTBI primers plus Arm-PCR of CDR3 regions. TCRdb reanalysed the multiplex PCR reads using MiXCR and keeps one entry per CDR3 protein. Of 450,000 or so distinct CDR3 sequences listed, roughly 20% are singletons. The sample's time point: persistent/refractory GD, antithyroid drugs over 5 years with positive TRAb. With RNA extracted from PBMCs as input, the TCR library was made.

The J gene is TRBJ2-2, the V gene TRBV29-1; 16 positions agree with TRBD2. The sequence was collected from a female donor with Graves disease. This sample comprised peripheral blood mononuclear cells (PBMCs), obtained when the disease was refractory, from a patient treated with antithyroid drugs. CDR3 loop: CSVAGTSGRGGPGELFF. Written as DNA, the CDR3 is TGCAGCGTGGCCGGGACTAGCGGGAGGGGAGGACCCGGGGAGCTGTTTTTT.